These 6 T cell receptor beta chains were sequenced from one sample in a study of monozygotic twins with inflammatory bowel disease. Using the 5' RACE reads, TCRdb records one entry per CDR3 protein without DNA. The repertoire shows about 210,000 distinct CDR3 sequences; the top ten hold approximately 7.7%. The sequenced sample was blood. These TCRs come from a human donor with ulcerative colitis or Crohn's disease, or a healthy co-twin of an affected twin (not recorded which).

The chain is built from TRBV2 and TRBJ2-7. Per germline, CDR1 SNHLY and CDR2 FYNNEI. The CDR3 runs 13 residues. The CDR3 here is CASKGDIVREQYF.

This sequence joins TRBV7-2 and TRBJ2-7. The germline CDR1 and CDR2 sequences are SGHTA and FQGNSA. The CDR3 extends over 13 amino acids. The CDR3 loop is CASSLGEVAEQYF.

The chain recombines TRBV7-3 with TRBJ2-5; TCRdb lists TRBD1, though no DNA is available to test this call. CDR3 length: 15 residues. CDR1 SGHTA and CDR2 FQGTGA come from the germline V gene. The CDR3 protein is CASSSSDRVGETQYF.

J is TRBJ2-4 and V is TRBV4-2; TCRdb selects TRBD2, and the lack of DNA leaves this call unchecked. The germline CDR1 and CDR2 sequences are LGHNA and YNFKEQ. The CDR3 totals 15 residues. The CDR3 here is CASSQERTRVNIQYF.

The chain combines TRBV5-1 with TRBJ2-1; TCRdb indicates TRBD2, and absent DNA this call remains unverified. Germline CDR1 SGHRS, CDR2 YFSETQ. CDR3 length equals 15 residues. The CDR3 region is CASSPGASGGNEQFF.

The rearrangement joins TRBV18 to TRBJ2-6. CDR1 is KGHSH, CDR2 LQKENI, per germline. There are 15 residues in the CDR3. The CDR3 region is CASSPTVSGANVLTF.